The entry below describes one T cell receptor beta chain. Profiling relied on immunoSEQ multiplex PCR, and the TCRdb table lists in-frame clones only, not all of them. The top ten hold about 3% of the sample, which has about 11,000 clones, about 93% seen once. The sample originates from a study of tumor T cells in aggressive B-cell lymphoma. V was pared by 2 bases and J by 3 bases, with 2 bases between. Germline V CDR1 and CDR2: SGHTA, FQGNSA. The CDR3 extends over 11 amino acids. The receptor was isolated from an adult with diffuse large B cell lymphoma. This sequence joins TRBV7-2 and TRBJ2-7; D not certain. The specimen was tumor tissue. The CDR3, as DNA: TGTGCCAGCAGCTTACTCTACGAGCAGTACTTC. Protein: CASSLLYEQYF.